The 4 T cell receptor beta chains presented below share a single source sample, sequenced in a study of blood T cell repertoires in COVID-19. TCRdb's table, derived via immunoSEQ multiplex PCR, lists solely in-frame clones and lacks some. There are 150,000 to 200,000 clones in the sample; approximately 84% occur only once, and 5.4% lies in the top ten. The sequencing input was peripheral blood. The receptors derive from a woman in her 50s with COVID-19, enrolled during active disease.

The J gene is TRBJ1-2, the V gene TRBV3-1 (or the pseudogene TRBV3-2); the D is unclear. The V and J ends lost 1 base and 2 bases respectively, with 14 bases between them. Germline V gene data show CDR1 as LGHDT and CDR2 as YNNKEL (reference sequence). The CDR3 covers 16 residues. The CDR3 region is CASSQGGRLANYGYTF. The CDR3 DNA reads TGTGCCAGCAGCCAAGGTGGTCGTTTGGCAAACTATGGCTACACCTTC.

The chain recombines TRBV11-2 with TRBJ1-1; possible D gene TRBD1, 5 bases. Trimming removed 1 base at V and 5 bases at J, with 11 bases between. Germline lookup yields CDR1 SGHAT and CDR2 FQNNGV. The CDR3 runs to 14 residues. CDR3 amino acids: CASSLGSGRTEAFF. The CDR3 DNA follows: TGTGCCAGCAGCTTAGGGTCAGGGCGGACTGAAGCTTTCTTT.

This rearrangement joins TRBV5-1 to TRBJ2-5; 7 nucleotides match TRBD1. CDR1 is SGHRS and CDR2 is YFSETQ in the germline V gene. The CDR3 spans 17 residues. Trimming cost V 2 bases and J 2 bases; bases outside gene matches: 12. The CDR3 reads CASSLGVGLQGQETQYF. In DNA form, the CDR3 reads TGCGCCAGCAGCTTAGGGGTCGGTCTACAGGGGCAAGAGACCCAGTACTTC.

The V and J genes are TRBV28 and TRBJ1-2, with unresolved D. The length of the CDR3 is 16 residues. Per the germline V gene, CDR1 is MDHEN and CDR2 is SYDVKM. V lost 6 bases to trimming and J lost 3 bases, with 20 bases between them. CDR3 nucleotides: TGTGCCAGCAGGTTTTCCACGCAATGGGCGTACTATGGCTACACCTTC. It specifies CASRFSTQWAYYGYTF.